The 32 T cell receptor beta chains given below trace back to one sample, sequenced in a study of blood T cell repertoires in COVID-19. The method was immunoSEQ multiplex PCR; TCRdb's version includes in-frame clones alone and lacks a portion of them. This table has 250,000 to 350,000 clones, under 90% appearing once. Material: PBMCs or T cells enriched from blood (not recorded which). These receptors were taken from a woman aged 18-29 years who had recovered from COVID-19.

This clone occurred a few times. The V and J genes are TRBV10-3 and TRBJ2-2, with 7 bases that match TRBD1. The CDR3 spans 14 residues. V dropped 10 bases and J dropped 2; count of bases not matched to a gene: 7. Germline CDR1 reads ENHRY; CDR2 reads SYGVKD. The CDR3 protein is CATVGQVNTGELFF. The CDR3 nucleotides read TGTGCCACCGTAGGACAGGTTAACACCGGGGAGCTGTTTTTT.

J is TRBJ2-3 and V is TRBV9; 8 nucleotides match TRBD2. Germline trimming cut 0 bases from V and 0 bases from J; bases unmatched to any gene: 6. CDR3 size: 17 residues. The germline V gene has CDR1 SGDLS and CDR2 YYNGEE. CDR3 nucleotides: TGTGCCAGCAGCGTAGATGGGCGGGGGGCCAGCACAGATACGCAGTATTTT. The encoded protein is CASSVDGRGASTDTQYF. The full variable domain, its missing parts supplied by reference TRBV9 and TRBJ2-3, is DSGVTQTPKHLITATGQRVTLRCSPRSGDLSVYWYQQSLDQGLQFLIQYYNGEERAKGNILERFSAQQFPDLHSELNLSSLELGDSALYFCASSVDGRGASTDTQYFGPGTRLTVL.

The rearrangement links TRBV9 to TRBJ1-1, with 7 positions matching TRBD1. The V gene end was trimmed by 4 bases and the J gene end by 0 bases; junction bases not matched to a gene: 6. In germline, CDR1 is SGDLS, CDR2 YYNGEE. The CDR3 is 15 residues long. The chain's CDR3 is CASSPRQGVNTEAFF. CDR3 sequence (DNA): TGTGCCAGCAGCCCTCGACAGGGAGTGAACACTGAAGCTTTCTTT.

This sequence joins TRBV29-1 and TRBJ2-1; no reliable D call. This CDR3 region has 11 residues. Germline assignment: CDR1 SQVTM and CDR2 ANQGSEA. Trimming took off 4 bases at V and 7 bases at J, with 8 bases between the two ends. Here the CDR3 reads CSVGWHNEQFF. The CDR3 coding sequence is TGCAGCGTTGGATGGCATAATGAGCAGTTCTTC.

CDR3 sequence reads: CASSGGRTDTQYF. CDR3 coding DNA: TGCGCCAGCAGTGGGGGCCGGACAGATACGCAGTATTTT. V and J are TRBV10-1 and TRBJ2-3; TRBD1 is a possible D gene (5 bases). V was clipped by 4 bases and J by 3 bases, with 8 bases between them. Looked up from germline, CDR1 is WNHNN and CDR2 is SYGVQD (reference sequence). This CDR3 comprises 13 residues.

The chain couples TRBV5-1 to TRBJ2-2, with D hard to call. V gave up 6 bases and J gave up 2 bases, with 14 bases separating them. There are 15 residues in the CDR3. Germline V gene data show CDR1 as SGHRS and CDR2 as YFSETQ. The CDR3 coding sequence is TGCGCCAGCACCCGTGGCAGAATTAACACCGGGGAGCTGTTTTTT. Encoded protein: CASTRGRINTGELFF.

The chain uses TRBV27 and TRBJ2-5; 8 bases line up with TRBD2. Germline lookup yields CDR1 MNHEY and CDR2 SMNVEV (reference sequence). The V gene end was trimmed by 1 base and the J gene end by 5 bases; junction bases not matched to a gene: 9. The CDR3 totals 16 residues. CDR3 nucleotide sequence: TGTGCCAGCAGTTTATGGCCAGCGGGAGCGGGTGAGACCCAGTACTTC. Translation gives CASSLWPAGAGETQYF.

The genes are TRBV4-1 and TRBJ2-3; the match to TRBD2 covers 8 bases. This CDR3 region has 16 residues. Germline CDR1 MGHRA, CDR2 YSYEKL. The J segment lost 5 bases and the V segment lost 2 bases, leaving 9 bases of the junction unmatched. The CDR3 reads CASSQWTSSYKDTQYF. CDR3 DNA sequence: TGCGCCAGCAGCCAATGGACTAGCTCATATAAAGATACGCAGTATTTT.

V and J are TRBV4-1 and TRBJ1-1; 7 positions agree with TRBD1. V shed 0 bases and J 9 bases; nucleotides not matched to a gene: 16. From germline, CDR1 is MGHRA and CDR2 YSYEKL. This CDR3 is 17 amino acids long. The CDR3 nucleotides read TGCGCCAGCAGCCAAGACCCCGGGACAGCCCTTTCATCGCAAGCTTTCTTT. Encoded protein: CASSQDPGTALSSQAFF.

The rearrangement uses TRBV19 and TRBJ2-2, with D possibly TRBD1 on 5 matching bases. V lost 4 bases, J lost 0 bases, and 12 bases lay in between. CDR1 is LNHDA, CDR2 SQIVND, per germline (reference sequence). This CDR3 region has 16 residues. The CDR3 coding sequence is TGTGCCAGTAGTACCCGACAGCCCGCGAACACCGGGGAGCTGTTTTTT. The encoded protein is CASSTRQPANTGELFF.

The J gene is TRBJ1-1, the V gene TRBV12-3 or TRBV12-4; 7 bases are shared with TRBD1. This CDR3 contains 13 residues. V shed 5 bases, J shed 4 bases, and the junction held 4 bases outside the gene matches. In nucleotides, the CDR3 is TGTGCCAGCAGTCCAGCAGGGGGCACTGAAGCTTTCTTT. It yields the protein CASSPAGGTEAFF.

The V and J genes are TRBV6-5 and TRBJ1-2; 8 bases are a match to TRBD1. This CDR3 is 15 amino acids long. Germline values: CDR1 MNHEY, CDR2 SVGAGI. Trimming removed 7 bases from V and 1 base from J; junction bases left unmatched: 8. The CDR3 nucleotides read TGTGCCAGCACCCACGGACAGGGCCTTAACTATGGCTACACCTTC. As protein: CASTHGQGLNYGYTF.

DNA for the CDR3: TGCGCCAGCAGTGAGCCAAACTACTCCTACGAGCAGTACTTC. Its protein product is CASSEPNYSYEQYF. The chain joins TRBV10-2 to TRBJ2-7; D is undetermined. V dropped 2 bases and J dropped 0 bases, with 8 bases sitting between them. The CDR3 has 14 residues. Germline V gives CDR1 WSHSY, CDR2 SAAADI.

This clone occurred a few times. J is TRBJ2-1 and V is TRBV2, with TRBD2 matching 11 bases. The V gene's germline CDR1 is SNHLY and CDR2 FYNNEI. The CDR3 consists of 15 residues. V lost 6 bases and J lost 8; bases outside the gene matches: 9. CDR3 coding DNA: TGTGCCAGCAGGCCCCGGGTACTAGCGGGAGATGAGCAGTTCTTC. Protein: CASRPRVLAGDEQFF.

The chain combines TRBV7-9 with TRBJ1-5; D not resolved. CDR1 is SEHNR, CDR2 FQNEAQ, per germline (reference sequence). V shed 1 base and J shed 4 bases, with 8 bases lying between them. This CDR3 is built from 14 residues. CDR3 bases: TGTGCCAGCAGCTTAGGTCCAGAAAATCAGCCCCAGCATTTT. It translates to CASSLGPENQPQHF.

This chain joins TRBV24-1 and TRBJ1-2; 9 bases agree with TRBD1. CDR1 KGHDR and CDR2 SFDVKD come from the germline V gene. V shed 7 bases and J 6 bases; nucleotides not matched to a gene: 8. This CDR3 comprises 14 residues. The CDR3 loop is CATRVSGTGHGYTF. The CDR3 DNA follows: TGTGCCACCAGAGTCTCCGGGACAGGGCATGGCTACACCTTC.

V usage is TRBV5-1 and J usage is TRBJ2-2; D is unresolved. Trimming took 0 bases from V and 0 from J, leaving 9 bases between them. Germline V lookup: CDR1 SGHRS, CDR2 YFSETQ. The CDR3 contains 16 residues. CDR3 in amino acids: CASSLVYEPNTGELFF. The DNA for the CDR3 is TGCGCCAGCAGCTTGGTATACGAGCCGAACACCGGGGAGCTGTTTTTT.

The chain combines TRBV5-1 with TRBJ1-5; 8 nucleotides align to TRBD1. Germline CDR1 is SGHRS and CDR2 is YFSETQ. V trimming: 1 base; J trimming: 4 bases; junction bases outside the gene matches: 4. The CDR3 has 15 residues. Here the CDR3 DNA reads TGCGCCAGCAGCTTGTCCGGACAGGGTAATCAGCCCCAGCATTTT. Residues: CASSLSGQGNQPQHF.

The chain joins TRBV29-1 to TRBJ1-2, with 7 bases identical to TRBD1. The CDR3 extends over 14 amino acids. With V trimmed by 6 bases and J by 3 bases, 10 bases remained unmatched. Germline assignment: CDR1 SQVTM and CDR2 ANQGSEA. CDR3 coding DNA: TGCAGCGTGATTGGGACAGACGACGACTATGGCTACACCTTC. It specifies CSVIGTDDDYGYTF.

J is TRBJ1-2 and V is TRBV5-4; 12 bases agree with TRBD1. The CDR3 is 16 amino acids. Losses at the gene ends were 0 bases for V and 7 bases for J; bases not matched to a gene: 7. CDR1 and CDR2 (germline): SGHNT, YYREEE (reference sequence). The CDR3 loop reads CASSLAGGTGGRGYTF. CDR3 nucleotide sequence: TGTGCCAGCAGCTTGGCCGGGGGGACAGGGGGCCGTGGCTACACCTTC.

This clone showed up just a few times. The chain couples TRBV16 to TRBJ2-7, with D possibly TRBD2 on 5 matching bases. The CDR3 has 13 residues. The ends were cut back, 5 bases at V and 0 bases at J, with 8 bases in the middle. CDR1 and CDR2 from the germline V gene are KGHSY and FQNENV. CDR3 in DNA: TGTGCCAGCAGCAGTGGGAGCTCCTACGAGCAGTACTTC. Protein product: CASSSGSSYEQYF.

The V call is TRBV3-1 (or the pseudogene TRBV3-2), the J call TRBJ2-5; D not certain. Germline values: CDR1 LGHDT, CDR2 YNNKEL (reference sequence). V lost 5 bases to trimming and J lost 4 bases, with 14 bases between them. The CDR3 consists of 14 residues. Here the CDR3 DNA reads TGTGCCAGCAGCGAATCCTCGGTTGGAGAGACCCAGTACTTC. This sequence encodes CASSESSVGETQYF.

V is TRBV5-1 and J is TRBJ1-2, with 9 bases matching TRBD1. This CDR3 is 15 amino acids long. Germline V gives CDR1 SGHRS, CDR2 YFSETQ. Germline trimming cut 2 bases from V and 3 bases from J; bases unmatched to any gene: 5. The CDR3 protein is CASSLDRTGDYGYTF. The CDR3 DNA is TGCGCCAGCAGCTTAGACAGGACAGGGGACTATGGCTACACCTTC.

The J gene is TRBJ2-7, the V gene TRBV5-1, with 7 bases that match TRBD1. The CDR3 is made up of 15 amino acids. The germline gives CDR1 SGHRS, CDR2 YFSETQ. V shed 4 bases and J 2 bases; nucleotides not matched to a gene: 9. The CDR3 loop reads CASSPTETGTYEQYF. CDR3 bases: TGCGCCAGCAGCCCCACCGAGACAGGGACCTACGAGCAGTACTTC. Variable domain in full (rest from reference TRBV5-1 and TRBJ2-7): KAGVTQTPRYLIKTRGQQVTLSCSPISGHRSVSWYQQTPGQGLQFLFEYFSETQRNKGNFPGRFSGRQFSNSRSEMNVSTLELGDSALYLCASSPTETGTYEQYFGPGTRLTVT.

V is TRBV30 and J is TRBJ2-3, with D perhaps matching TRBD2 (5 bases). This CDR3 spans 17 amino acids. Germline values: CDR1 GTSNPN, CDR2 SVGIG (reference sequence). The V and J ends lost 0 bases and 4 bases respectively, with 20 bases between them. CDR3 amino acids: CAWSVPLEGVLADTQYF. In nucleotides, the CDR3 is TGTGCCTGGAGTGTACCCCTAGAGGGTGTACTGGCAGATACGCAGTATTTT.

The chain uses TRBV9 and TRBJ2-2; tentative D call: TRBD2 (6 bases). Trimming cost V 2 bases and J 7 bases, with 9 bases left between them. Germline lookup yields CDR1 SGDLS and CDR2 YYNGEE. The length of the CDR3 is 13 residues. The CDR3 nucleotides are TGTGCCAGCAGCGTGGGGACTTACGGGGAGCTGTTTTTT. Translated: CASSVGTYGELFF.

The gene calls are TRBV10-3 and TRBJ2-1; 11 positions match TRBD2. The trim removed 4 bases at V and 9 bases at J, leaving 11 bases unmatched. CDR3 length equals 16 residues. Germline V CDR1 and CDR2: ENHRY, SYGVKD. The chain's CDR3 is CAISAMTSGTLIEQFF. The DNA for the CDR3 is TGTGCCATCAGTGCCATGACTAGCGGGACATTAATTGAGCAGTTCTTC.

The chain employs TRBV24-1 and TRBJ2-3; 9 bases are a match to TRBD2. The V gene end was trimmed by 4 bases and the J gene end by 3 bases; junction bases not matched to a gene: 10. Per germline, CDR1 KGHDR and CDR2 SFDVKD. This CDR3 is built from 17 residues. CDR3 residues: CATSDVQAGGGTDTQYF. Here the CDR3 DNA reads TGTGCCACCAGTGACGTACAAGCGGGAGGAGGGACAGATACGCAGTATTTT.

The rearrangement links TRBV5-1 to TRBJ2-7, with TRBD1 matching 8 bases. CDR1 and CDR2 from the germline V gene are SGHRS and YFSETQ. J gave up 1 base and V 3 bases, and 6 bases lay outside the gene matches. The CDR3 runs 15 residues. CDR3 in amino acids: CASSSTGTGSYEQYF. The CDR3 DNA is TGCGCCAGCAGCTCGACCGGGACAGGTTCCTACGAGCAGTACTTC.

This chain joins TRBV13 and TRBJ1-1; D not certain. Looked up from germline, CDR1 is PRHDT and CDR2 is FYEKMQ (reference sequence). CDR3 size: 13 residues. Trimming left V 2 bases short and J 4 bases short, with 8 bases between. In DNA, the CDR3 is TGTGCCAGCAGCTTACGGGTCATCACTGAAGCTTTCTTT. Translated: CASSLRVITEAFF.

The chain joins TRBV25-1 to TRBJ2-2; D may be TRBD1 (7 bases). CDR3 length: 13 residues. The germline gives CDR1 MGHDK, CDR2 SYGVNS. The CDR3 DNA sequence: TGTGCAGCCGTCAGGGGGGACACCGGGGAGCTGTTTTTT. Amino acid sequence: CAAVRGDTGELFF.

CDR3 DNA: TGTGCCAGCAGCCTGTCGACAGGACACATTCAGTACTTC. Protein: CASSLSTGHIQYF. V is TRBV5-6 and J is TRBJ2-4; TRBD1 might be the D (6 bases). Per the germline V gene, CDR1 is SGHDT and CDR2 is YYEEEE. This CDR3 is built from 13 residues. The V gene lost 4 bases and the J gene lost 8 bases, with 13 bases spanning the gap.